This T cell receptor (beta chain) comes out of a study of tumor-infiltrating lymphocytes in localized non-small cell lung cancer. On the study more broadly: Several tumor histologies, both smoking statuses, and some post-neoadjuvant chemotherapy samples were included. Resected tumor was paired with non-adjacent uninvolved lung from the same patient. Study-wide points: Different pieces of the same tissue went to different assays, confounding technical variation with intratumor heterogeneity. TCR sequencing covered a subset of patients with enough tissue.

Generated by immunoSEQ multiplex PCR, the TCRdb table keeps only in-frame clones and is missing some. Among over 10,000 clones listed, 66% were seen once. For this clone: The antigen remains unidentified.

CDR1 is GTSNPN and CDR2 is SVGIG in the germline V gene (reference sequence). This CDR3 region has 14 residues. Losses at the gene ends were 5 bases for V and 3 bases for J; bases not matched to a gene: 9. This TCR came from a human donor with non-small cell lung cancer. The specimen was lung tumor tissue. The chain has TRBV30 and TRBJ1-2; 7 nucleotides align to TRBD1. CDR3 DNA sequence: TGTGCCTGGCGGACCCGGGACAGATACTATGGCTACACCTTC. Translating it yields CAWRTRDRYYGYTF. The whole variable domain, remainder taken from reference TRBV30 and TRBJ1-2, is SQTIHQWPATLVQPVGSPLSLECTVEGTSNPNLYWYRQAAGRGLQLLFYSVGIGQISSEVPQNLSASRPQDRQFILSSKKLLLSDSGFYLCAWRTRDRYYGYTFGSGTRLTVV.